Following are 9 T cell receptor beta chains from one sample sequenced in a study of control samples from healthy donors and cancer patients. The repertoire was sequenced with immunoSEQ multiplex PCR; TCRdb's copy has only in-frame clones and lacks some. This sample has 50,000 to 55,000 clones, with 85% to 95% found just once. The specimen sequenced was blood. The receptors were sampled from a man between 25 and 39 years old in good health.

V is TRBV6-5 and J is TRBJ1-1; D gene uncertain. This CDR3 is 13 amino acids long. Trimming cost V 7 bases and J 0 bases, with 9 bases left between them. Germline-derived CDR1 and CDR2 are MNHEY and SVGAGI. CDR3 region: CASTGGMNTEAFF. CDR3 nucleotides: TGTGCCAGCACCGGTGGGATGAACACTGAAGCTTTCTTT.

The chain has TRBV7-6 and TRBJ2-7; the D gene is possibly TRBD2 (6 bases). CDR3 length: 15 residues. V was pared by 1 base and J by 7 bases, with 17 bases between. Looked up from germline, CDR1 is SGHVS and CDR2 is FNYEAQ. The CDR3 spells CASSLEGCGAGEQYF. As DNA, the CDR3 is TGTGCCAGCAGCTTAGAAGGGTGCGGGGCGGGGGAGCAGTACTTC.

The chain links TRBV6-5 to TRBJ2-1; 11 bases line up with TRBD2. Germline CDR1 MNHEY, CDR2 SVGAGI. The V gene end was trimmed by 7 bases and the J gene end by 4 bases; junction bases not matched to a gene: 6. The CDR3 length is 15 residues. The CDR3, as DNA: TGTGCCAGCAACCTAGCGGGAGGACCATACAATGAGCAGTTCTTC. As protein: CASNLAGGPYNEQFF.

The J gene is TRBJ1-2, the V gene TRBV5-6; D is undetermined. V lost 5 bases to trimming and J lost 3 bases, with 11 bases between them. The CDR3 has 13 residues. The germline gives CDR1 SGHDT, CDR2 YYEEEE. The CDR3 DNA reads TGTGCCAGCAGGGAGGAGGGATACTATGGCTACACCTTC. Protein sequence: CASREEGYYGYTF.

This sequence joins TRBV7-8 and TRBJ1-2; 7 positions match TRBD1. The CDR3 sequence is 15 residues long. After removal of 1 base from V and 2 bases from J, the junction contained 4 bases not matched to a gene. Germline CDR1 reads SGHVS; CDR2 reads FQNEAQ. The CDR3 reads CASSLGGTVNYGYTF. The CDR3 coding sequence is TGTGCCAGCAGCTTAGGAGGGACAGTGAACTATGGCTACACCTTC.

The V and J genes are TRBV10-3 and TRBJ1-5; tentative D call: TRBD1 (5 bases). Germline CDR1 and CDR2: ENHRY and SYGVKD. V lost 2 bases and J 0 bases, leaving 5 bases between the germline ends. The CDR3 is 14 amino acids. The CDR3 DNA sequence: TGTGCCATCAGTGAGACAGGTAGCAATCAGCCCCAGCATTTT. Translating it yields CAISETGSNQPQHF.

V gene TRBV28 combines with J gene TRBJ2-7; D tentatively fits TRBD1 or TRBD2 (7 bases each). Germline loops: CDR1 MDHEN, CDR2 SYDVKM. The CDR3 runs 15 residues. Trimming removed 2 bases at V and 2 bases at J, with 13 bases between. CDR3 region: CASSLGRGGTYEQYF. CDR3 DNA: TGTGCCAGCAGTTTAGGCAGGGGGGGAACCTACGAGCAGTACTTC.

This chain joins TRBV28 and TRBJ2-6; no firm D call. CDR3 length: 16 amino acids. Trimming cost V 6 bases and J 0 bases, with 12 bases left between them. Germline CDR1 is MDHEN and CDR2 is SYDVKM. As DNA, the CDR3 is TGTGCCAGCAGCCTTGCTGTTCTCTCTGGGGCCAACGTCCTGACTTTC. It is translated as CASSLAVLSGANVLTF.

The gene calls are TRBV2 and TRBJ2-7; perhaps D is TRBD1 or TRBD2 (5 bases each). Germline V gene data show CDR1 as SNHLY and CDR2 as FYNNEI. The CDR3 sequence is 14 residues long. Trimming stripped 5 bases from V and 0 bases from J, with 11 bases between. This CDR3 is CASSLEGHSYEQYF. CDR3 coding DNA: TGTGCCAGCAGTCTTGAGGGGCACTCCTACGAGCAGTACTTC.